The entry below describes one T cell receptor beta chain. Its specificity is unknown. Researchers prepared the TCRbeta library using unique molecular identifiers, the study reports. Each CDR3 protein is one row after TCRdb ran MiXCR on the PCR reads. The sample holds 3,000 to 3,500 distinct CDR3 sequences; 25% to 30% are singletons and the top ten take less than 70%. The source of the sample is a study of T-cell reconstitution after alpha-beta-depleted transplantation in children. Overall study results and limits: Where some patients showed high TCRbeta diversity at day 60, it came from recipient T cells and thymic progenitors that had survived.

From germline, CDR1 is SNHLY and CDR2 FYNNEI. Unmatched junction bases numbered 6, after V lost 3 bases and J lost 7 bases. This CDR3 is 13 amino acids long. The receptor comes from a male patient aged 2-15 years who had a stem cell transplant for acute myeloid leukemia, so the T cells may come from the graft donor. The chain employs TRBV2 and TRBJ2-7, with 7 bases matching TRBD1. The input for sequencing was PBMCs, mostly from graft donor cells, taken 60 days after TCRalphabeta/CD19-depleted stem cell transplant. The CDR3 DNA reads as TGTGCCAGCAGTGATGGGACAGTAAGAGAGCAGTACTTC. Translated: CASSDGTVREQYF.